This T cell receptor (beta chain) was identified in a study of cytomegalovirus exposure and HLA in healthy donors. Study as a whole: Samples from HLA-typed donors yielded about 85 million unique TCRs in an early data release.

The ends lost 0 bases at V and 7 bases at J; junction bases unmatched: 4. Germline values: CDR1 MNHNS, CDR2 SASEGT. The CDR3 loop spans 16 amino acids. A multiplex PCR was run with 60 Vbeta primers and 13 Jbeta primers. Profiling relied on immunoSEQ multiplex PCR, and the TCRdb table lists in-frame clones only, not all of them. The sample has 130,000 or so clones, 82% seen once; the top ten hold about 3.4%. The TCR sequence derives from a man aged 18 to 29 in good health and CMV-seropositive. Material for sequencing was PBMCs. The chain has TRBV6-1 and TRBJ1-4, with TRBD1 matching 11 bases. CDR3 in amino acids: CASSEAPGQGGEKLFF. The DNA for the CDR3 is TGTGCCAGCAGTGAAGCGCCGGGACAGGGGGGTGAAAAACTGTTTTTT.